Listed below are T cell receptor beta chains from one sample, sequenced in a study of CD8 T cells in ankylosing spondylitis. A single record per CDR3 protein comes from TCRdb applying MiXCR to the 5' RACE reads. The sample shows more than 250,000 distinct CDR3 sequences, around 7.6% of them seen only once. Material: blood, either unsorted or a sorted T cell fraction (not recorded which). All receptors come from a male donor with ankylosing spondylitis. The CDR3 runs from the conserved cysteine through the conserved F or W. The D gene is left open where the match is weak. Rows give clone size only sometimes, using once, few, many, or a class for an expanded clone.

v_call	cdr3_length	j_call	d_call	clone_size	cdr3_aa	cdr3_nt
TRBV24-1	15	TRBJ2-4	-	-	CATSAGALGKNIQYF	TGTGCCACCAGTGCAGGGGCGCTGGGCAAAAACATTCAGTACTTC
TRBV20-1	14	TRBJ2-3	-	few	CSARALTSTDTQYF	TGCAGTGCTAGAGCACTCACTAGCACAGATACGCAGTATTTT
TRBV7-9	14	TRBJ2-1	TRBD2	many	CASSSLGRVHEQFF	TGTGCCAGCAGCTCCCTTGGGAGGGTGCATGAGCAGTTCTTC
TRBV28	15	TRBJ2-1	TRBD2	-	CASSISGTSYNEQFF	TGTGCCAGCAGTATTAGCGGGACCTCCTACAATGAGCAGTTCTTC
TRBV24-1	16	TRBJ1-2	-	-	CATSEPGQTEDYGYTF	TGTGCCACCAGTGAACCGGGCCAGACAGAAGACTATGGCTACACCTTC
TRBV29-1	13	TRBJ1-2	-	many	CSVDAEGPRGYTF	TGCAGCGTTGACGCGGAGGGCCCCCGTGGCTACACCTTC
TRBV29-1	13	TRBJ1-5	-	many	CSVAGRGNQPQHF	TGCAGCGTGGCCGGGAGGGGCAATCAGCCCCAGCATTTT
TRBV5-1	13	TRBJ1-4	-	many	CASKRAMNEKLFF	TGCGCCAGCAAGAGGGCGATGAATGAAAAACTGTTTTTT
TRBV18	15	TRBJ2-1	-	few	CASSRNRDTMNEQFF	TGTGCCAGCTCAAGAAACAGGGACACAATGAATGAGCAGTTCTTC
TRBV12-3/TRBV12-4	13	TRBJ2-2	-	-	CASGSAGHGELFF	TGTGCCAGTGGATCGGCGGGCCACGGGGAGCTGTTTTTT
TRBV10-3	17	TRBJ2-7	TRBD2	few	CAISGTSGSRGSYEQYF	TGTGCCATCAGCGGGACTAGCGGGAGCCGGGGGTCCTACGAGCAGTACTTC
TRBV27	12	TRBJ1-2	-	-	CASSSSRVGYTF	TGTGCCAGCAGTTCATCCAGGGTCGGCTACACCTTC
TRBV29-1	14	TRBJ2-2	-	-	CSAARPENTGELFF	TGCAGCGCTGCCCGACCGGAGAACACCGGGGAGCTGTTTTTT
TRBV27	14	TRBJ2-7	-	few	CASSFGQSPYEQYF	TGTGCCAGCAGTTTTGGGCAGTCCCCCTACGAGCAGTACTTC
TRBV4-2	17	TRBJ2-4	-	-	CASSQGGGLLAKNIQYF	TGTGCCAGCAGCCAAGGGGGCGGACTACTAGCCAAAAACATTCAGTACTTC
TRBV5-1	16	TRBJ2-2	TRBD2	few	CASNQLAGPNTGELFF	TGCGCCAGCAACCAACTAGCGGGACCGAACACCGGGGAGCTGTTTTTT
TRBV12-5	15	TRBJ2-1	-	-	CASGPRDLPYNEQFF	TGTGCTAGTGGCCCCCGGGACTTACCGTACAATGAGCAGTTCTTC
TRBV10-3	13	TRBJ2-7	-	few	CAIGARDPYEQYF	TGTGCCATCGGCGCGCGGGACCCCTACGAGCAGTACTTC
TRBV24-1	16	TRBJ2-1	TRBD1	-	CATSDSGTGIYNEQFF	TGTGCCACCAGTGATTCCGGGACAGGTATATACAATGAGCAGTTCTTC
TRBV9	13	TRBJ2-7	TRBD2	many	CASSPGTTYEQYF	TGTGCCAGCAGCCCCGGGACTACCTACGAGCAGTACTTC
TRBV4-2	16	TRBJ2-1	-	many	CASSQGDQLNGDEQFF	TGTGCCAGCAGCCAAGGAGACCAGTTAAACGGCGATGAGCAGTTCTTC
TRBV30	14	TRBJ2-2	TRBD2	-	CAWSRGGVGGELFF	TGTGCCTGGAGCCGGGGGGGAGTAGGCGGGGAGCTGTTTTTT
TRBV20-1	13	TRBJ1-6	-	few	CSARVQGGSPLHF	TGCAGTGCTAGGGTACAGGGTGGTTCACCCCTCCACTTT
TRBV5-1	12	TRBJ2-3	TRBD2	many	CASSPGAGTQYF	TGCGCCAGCAGCCCCGGAGCGGGAACGCAGTATTTT
TRBV7-2	13	TRBJ2-2	-	many	CASSWLNTGELFF	TGTGCCAGCAGCTGGTTAAACACCGGGGAGCTGTTTTTT
TRBV7-2	13	TRBJ2-1	-	few	CASSLVTGDEQFF	TGTGCCAGCAGCTTAGTGACAGGTGATGAGCAGTTCTTC
TRBV5-1	14	TRBJ2-3	TRBD1	many	CASSSGQGTDTQYF	TGTGCCAGCAGCTCAGGACAGGGCACAGATACGCAGTATTTT
TRBV5-1	17	TRBJ2-1	-	many	CASSPGVGVVAYNEQFF	TGCGCCAGCAGCCCGGGTGTCGGGGTGGTTGCCTACAATGAGCAGTTCTTC
TRBV19	17	TRBJ1-5	TRBD1	-	CASSPVQGALYNQPQHF	TGTGCCAGTAGCCCCGTCCAGGGGGCCCTGTACAATCAGCCCCAGCATTTT
TRBV27	18	TRBJ2-7	TRBD2	-	CASSSYPPLAGGSYEQYF	TGTGCCAGCAGTTCCTACCCCCCCCTAGCGGGAGGGTCCTACGAGCAGTACTTC
TRBV5-1	15	TRBJ1-6	-	few	CASTEIRVANSPLHF	TGCGCCAGCACCGAGATCCGGGTCGCGAATTCACCCCTCCACTTT
TRBV27	13	TRBJ2-1	-	many	CASSFPHRVEQFF	TGTGCCAGCAGTTTCCCCCATCGGGTTGAGCAGTTCTTC
TRBV29-1	15	TRBJ2-4	TRBD2	-	CSARNPGGPKNIQYF	TGCAGCGCCAGAAACCCGGGAGGTCCCAAAAACATTCAGTACTTC
TRBV4-1	13	TRBJ1-5	-	few	CASSQDGAQPQHF	TGCGCCAGCAGCCAAGATGGGGCTCAGCCCCAGCATTTT
TRBV28	15	TRBJ2-6	-	many	CASSTPASGANVLTF	TGTGCCAGCAGTACCCCGGCCTCTGGGGCCAACGTCCTGACTTTC
TRBV6-2/TRBV6-3	12	TRBJ2-7	-	-	CASRRPSYEQYF	TGTGCCAGCAGGAGACCGTCCTACGAGCAGTACTTC
TRBV5-1	14	TRBJ1-5	TRBD1	many	CASSRSGGDQPQHF	TGCGCCAGCAGCAGGTCAGGGGGCGATCAGCCCCAGCATTTT
TRBV15	15	TRBJ2-3	-	many	CATSRLAASTDTQYF	TGTGCCACCAGCAGATTAGCGGCCTCCACAGATACGCAGTATTTT